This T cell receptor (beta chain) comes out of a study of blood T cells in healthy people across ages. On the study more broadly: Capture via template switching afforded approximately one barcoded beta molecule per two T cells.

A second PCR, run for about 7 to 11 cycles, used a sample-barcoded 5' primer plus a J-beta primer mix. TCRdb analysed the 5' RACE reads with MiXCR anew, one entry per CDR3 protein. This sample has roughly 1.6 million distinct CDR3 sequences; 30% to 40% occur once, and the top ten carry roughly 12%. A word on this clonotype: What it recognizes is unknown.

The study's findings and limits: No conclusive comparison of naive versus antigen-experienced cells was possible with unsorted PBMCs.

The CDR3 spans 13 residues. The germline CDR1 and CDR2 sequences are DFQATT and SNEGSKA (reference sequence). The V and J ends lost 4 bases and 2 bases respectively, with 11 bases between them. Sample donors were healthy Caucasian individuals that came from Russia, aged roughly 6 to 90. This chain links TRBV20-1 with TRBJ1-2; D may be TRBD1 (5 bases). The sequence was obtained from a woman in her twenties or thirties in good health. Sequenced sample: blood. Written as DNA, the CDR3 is TGCAGTGCTACCCTCCCAGGGAACTATGGCTACACCTTC. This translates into CSATLPGNYGYTF.